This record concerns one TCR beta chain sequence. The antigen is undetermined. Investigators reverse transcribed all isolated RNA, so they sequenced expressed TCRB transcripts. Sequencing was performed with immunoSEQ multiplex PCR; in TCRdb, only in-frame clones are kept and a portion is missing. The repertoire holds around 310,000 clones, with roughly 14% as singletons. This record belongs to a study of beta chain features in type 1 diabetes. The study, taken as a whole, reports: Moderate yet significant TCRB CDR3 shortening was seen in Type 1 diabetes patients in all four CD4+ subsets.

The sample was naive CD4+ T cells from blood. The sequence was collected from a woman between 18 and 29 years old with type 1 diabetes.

The CDR3 region is CASRDDRMPAFF. The CDR3 nucleotides read TGTGCCAGCAGGGATGACAGGATGCCAGCTTTCTTT. The chain couples TRBV7-9 to TRBJ1-1; D perhaps matches TRBD1 (6 bases). Germline loops: CDR1 SEHNR, CDR2 FQNEAQ (reference sequence). CDR3 length: 12 residues. The V and J ends lost 6 bases and 10 bases respectively, with 15 bases between them.